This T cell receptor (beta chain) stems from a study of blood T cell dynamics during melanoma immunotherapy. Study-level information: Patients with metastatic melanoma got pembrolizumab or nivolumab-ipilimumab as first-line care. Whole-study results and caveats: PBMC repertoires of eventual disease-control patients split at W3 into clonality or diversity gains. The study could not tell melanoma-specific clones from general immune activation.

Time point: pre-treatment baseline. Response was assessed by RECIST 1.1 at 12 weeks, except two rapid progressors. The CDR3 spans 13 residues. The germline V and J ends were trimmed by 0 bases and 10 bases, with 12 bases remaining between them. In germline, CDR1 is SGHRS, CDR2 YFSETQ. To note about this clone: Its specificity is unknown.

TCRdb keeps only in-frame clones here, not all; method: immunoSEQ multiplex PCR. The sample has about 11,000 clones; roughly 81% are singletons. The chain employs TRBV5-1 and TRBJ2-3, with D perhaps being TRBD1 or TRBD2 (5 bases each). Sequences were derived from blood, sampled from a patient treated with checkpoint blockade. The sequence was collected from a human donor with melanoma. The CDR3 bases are TGCGCCAGCAGCTTGGTGGCCGGGGCGGCGCAGTATTTT. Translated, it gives CASSLVAGAAQYF.